Described below is a single TCR beta chain sequence and its context. This receptor's antigen is unknown. No base qualities exist here, and no much larger clone lies one base off it. The germline V gene yields SGHAT for CDR1 and FQNNGV for CDR2. From the cysteine through the phenylalanine, the CDR3 covers 16 amino acids. Only CDR3 DNA remains: 48 bases, in frame from the first base. The V end loses 0 bases and the J end loses 4 bases, and a stretch of 15 bases separates them. The library was made by 5' RACE. A second PCR of roughly 6 to 11 cycles was run with a J-beta primer mix and a sample-barcoded 5' primer. Each TCR beta cDNA molecule received a unique molecular identifier from a template-switch 5' adaptor carrying 12 random nucleotides. At least 2.5 million CDR3-containing paired-end reads were obtained from each sample. First-strand cDNA was synthesized from all RNA with the Mint cDNA synthesis kit, primed by a TRBC-specific oligonucleotide. Following uracil-DNA glycosylase treatment, all cDNA underwent a first 18-cycle PCR with the universal primers M1SS and BC2_uni_R. In the paper's pipeline: For normalization, 1 million high-quality reads were randomly selected from each sample, with every read carrying a distinct molecular identifier. Instead of being binned into consensus sequences, reads with shared molecular identifiers were discarded. MiTCR, set to a Q25 quality threshold and the strictest error-elimination algorithm, was used for CDR3 identification, clonotype clustering and error correction. Lower-bound total TCR beta diversity was estimated with a nonparametric unseen species model using Euler transformation. TCRdb reanalyzed the raw reads on its own, using fastp at Q25 for trimming and MiXCR for clone calling, and kept in-frame beta chains. One record per CDR3 amino acid sequence lists the most common genes and DNA. The V and J calls reflect TCRdb's pipeline rather than the authors' work. This sample gives 1.5 million to 2 million distinct CDR3 sequences in total; approximately 39% of them show up just once. The ten most abundant clones make up approximately 22% of the sample.

The roughly 39 donors, aged about 6 to 95 years, were systemically healthy Caucasian individuals from Russia. Each donor gave 9 to 10 milliliters of peripheral blood, collected into EDTA-treated Vacutainer tubes. Ficoll-Paque density-gradient centrifugation was used to isolate PBMCs, with at least 7 million per sample. Trizol reagent was used to extract total RNA from the PBMCs, yielding at least 6 micrograms per sample. For every donor, flow cytometry on a PBMC aliquot measured the percentage of naive CD45RAhigh/CD27high T cells. This record comes from a study of blood T cells in healthy people across ages (dated by TCRdb to the mid-2010s). For context, the study as a whole: Template switching captured roughly one uniquely barcoded TCR beta cDNA molecule per two T cells in model experiments. The study measured age-related changes in TCR beta repertoire diversity using deep sequencing normalized with unique cDNA molecular identifiers. To avoid experimental bias, donors of different ages were distributed randomly across sequencing lanes. Four age groups were formed from the donors: young (average around 15 years), middle-aged (just under 40), aged (about 62) and long-lived (about 75). Using the same blood draw, the study looked at two additional independent replicas of 1 million unique cDNA reads for two donors, one aged 18 to 29 and the other aged 80 or older.

Broader findings and caveats from the paper: Bulk unsorted PBMC profiling prevented conclusive comparison of naive and antigen-experienced compartments. As age increased, observed TCR beta diversity per million T cells dropped in a roughly linear way, and a significant reduction was already evident by age 40. Donor CMV infection status was unknown, potentially confounding age-related changes in expanded clonotypes. Compared with the aged group, more naive CD4+ T cells, fewer expanded clones and increased TCR diversity were shown by the long-lived group, suggesting age selection. Observed TCR beta diversity correlated strongly with the percentage of naive T cells measured by flow cytometry. Estimates of total diversity based on one million sequenced T cells were considered lower bounds and underestimates.

Sequences were obtained from blood. Recombination connected TRBV11-2 to TRBJ1-2; tentative D gene TRBD1, with 6 bases matching. The origin of this receptor is a human donor in good health. The CDR3 region: CASSLDMGGQGYGYTF. DNA sequence: TGTGCCAGCAGCTTAGATATGGGGGGGCAGGGCTATGGCTACACCTTC. The variable domain in full, with residues beyond the CDR3 obtained from the reference TRBV11-2 and TRBJ1-2 genes, is EAGVAQSPRYKIIEKRQSVAFWCNPISGHATLYWYQQILGQGPKLLIQFQNNGVVDDSQLPKDRFSAERLKGVDSTLKIQPAKLEDSAVYLCASSLDMGGQGYGYTFGSGTRLTVV.